This entry features one TCR beta chain sequence. The antigen remains undetermined. The data derive from a study of T-cell memory formation after mild COVID-19. Study results and limitations: Nothing confirmed that second-wave clones peaking on day 37 were specific for SARS-CoV-2. Contracting clones, day 15 to 85, had balanced CD4/CD8, and later expanders favored CD4+.

CDR1 is LNHNV and CDR2 is YYDKDF in the germline V gene (reference sequence). Trimming cost V 3 bases and J 1 base; bases outside gene matches: 5. CDR3 size: 15 residues. In TCRdb, the 5' RACE reads were re-called with MiXCR into one record per CDR3 protein. The sample yields about 420,000 distinct CDR3 sequences, less than 25% seen once. The sequencing input was PBMCs or a T cell subset sorted from them (not recorded which). The TCR comes from an adult woman who had mild COVID-19 (a few samples of this study predate the infection). Cell type and time point are not known. The rearrangement links TRBV15 to TRBJ1-1, with 7 positions matching TRBD1. The CDR3 loop reads CATSRRQGRNTEAFF. The CDR3 DNA sequence: TGTGCCACCAGCAGGAGACAGGGAAGGAACACTGAAGCTTTCTTT.